This TCR beta chain was profiled in a study of glioma-infiltrating T cells after dendritic cell vaccination. Study results and limitations: Higher pretreatment TIL content predicted longer progression-free time and survival.

This clone was observed a single time. Its matching antigen is unknown. The time point here: after dendritic cell vaccination, including at tumor progression/relapse. Fresh-frozen tumor tissue and more than two years of survival data were available for all. Amplification used 60 V beta primers and 13 J beta primers. Here immunoSEQ multiplex PCR was the method, and the copy in TCRdb shows in-frame clones only, minus some. The data hold some 99,000 clones, with 75% to 90% observed a single time. This clonotype was sampled from a human donor with glioblastoma. The sample consisted of blood, taken after dendritic cell vaccination.

The CDR3 spells CASSTQGANTEAFF. As DNA, the CDR3 is TGTGCCAGTAGTACACAGGGGGCCAACACTGAAGCTTTCTTT. This rearrangement joins TRBV19 to TRBJ1-1; TRBD1 agrees at 9 bases. The J segment lost 2 bases and the V segment lost 4 bases, leaving 2 bases of the junction unmatched. Germline V lookup: CDR1 LNHDA, CDR2 SQIVND (reference sequence). The CDR3 spans 14 residues.